This T cell receptor (beta chain) originates from a study of response to subunit inactivated influenza vaccine. General observations from the study: Authors suggested seasonal influenza vaccinations each recruit few new T cells.

This CDR3 region has 14 residues. Per the germline V gene, CDR1 is LGHNA and CDR2 is YSLEER. Unmatched junction bases numbered 3, after V lost 2 bases and J lost 7 bases. TCRdb itself ran the RT-PCR reads through MiXCR, one entry per CDR3 protein. Counted here are about 570,000 distinct CDR3 sequences, approximately 10% occurring once; the ten biggest clones make up about 10%. This clonotype was picked up a small number of times. Its target is not known. These sequences were also reported in another study, on T cells expressing NK-cell markers. That work states: TCR beta cDNA was generated via 5'RACE template switching incorporating UMIs. Serological testing identified seven of the eight sequenced donors as HCMV-seropositive and one as seronegative. The dominant NKG2C+ clonotypes represented about 1.0-7.0% of CD8+ T cells in five or six donors. HCMV specificity of the expanded NKG2C+ T cell clones stayed unclear.

The sequencing used PBMCs from blood, collected on the day of vaccination. This chain uses TRBV4-3 with TRBJ2-2; 8 nucleotides align to TRBD1. The receptor comes from a man between 50 and 59 years old who received an inactivated influenza vaccine. Here the CDR3 reads CASSQQGAGGELFF. CDR3 sequence (DNA): TGCGCCAGCAGCCAACAGGGGGCAGGCGGGGAGCTGTTTTTT.